The 5 T cell receptor beta chains listed next were all sequenced from one sample in a study of blood T cell repertoires in COVID-19. Assay used: immunoSEQ multiplex PCR; TCRdb lists only in-frame clones, some missing. The sample has fewer than 80,000 clones; around nine tenths are singletons. Sample: peripheral blood. These receptors were collected from a woman between 50 and 59 years old with active or convalescent COVID-19.

This clone was counted a single time. The chain links TRBV5-6 to TRBJ1-2; 9 positions agree with TRBD1. The trim removed 0 bases at V and 8 bases at J, leaving 5 bases unmatched. CDR1 and CDR2 from the germline V gene are SGHDT and YYEEEE. There are 14 residues in the CDR3. CDR3 protein: CASSLGQGVWGYTF. The CDR3 DNA sequence: TGTGCCAGCAGCTTGGGACAGGGGGTTTGGGGCTACACCTTC. The complete variable domain, with remaining parts taken from reference TRBV5-6 and TRBJ1-2, reads DAGVTQSPTHLIKTRGQQVTLRCSPKSGHDTVSWYQQALGQGPQFIFQYYEEEERQRGNFPDRFSGHQFPNYSSELNVNALLLGDSALYLCASSLGQGVWGYTFGSGTRLTVV.

V and J are TRBV9 and TRBJ1-4; D gene uncertain. Per germline, CDR1 SGDLS and CDR2 YYNGEE. Trimming left V 3 bases short and J 0 bases short, with 12 bases between. The CDR3 consists of 16 residues. The CDR3, as DNA: TGTGCCAGCAGCGCCACGGGGTTTACAACTAATGAAAAACTGTTTTTT. This translates into CASSATGFTTNEKLFF.

The V and J genes are TRBV5-4 and TRBJ2-2; unclear D gene. Germline CDR1 and CDR2: SGHNT and YYREEE (reference sequence). The V end was cut by 5 bases, the J end by 0 bases, with 11 bases between. This CDR3 is 15 amino acids long. CDR3 DNA: TGTGCCAGCAGTGACCCTAGGTCGAACACCGGGGAGCTGTTTTTT. Its translation is CASSDPRSNTGELFF. Full variable domain (remainder filled in from reference TRBV5-4 and TRBJ2-2): ETGVTQSPTHLIKTRGQQVTLRCSSQSGHNTVSWYQQALGQGPQFIFQYYREEENGRGNFPPRFSGLQFPNYSSELNVNALELDDSALYLCASSDPRSNTGELFFGEGSRLTVL.

The chain joins TRBV18 to TRBJ1-1; 7 bases match TRBD1. The CDR3 is 15 residues long. V lost 5 bases and J lost 0; bases outside the gene matches: 6. The germline gives CDR1 KGHSH, CDR2 LQKENI. The CDR3 DNA sequence: TGTGCCAGCTCAACAAACAGGGGTATGAACACTGAAGCTTTCTTT. Its translation: CASSTNRGMNTEAFF.

The V and J genes are TRBV10-3 and TRBJ2-2, with D possibly matching TRBD2 (6 bases). V shed 8 bases and J shed 0 bases, with 13 bases lying between them. The CDR3 spans 15 residues. In germline, CDR1 is ENHRY, CDR2 SYGVKD. CDR3 sequence (DNA): TGTGCCATCGGGGGAGGACCAACGAACACCGGGGAGCTGTTTTTT. Translated: CAIGGGPTNTGELFF.